The 27 T cell receptor beta chains below all came from one sample that was sequenced in a study of blood T cell repertoires in COVID-19. Clones were sequenced by immunoSEQ multiplex PCR, and TCRdb holds only the in-frame ones, with some missing. The sample includes about 230,000 clones, around four fifths of them seen just once. Sequencing input: peripheral blood. These receptors were collected from an elderly woman with active or convalescent COVID-19.

V usage is TRBV28 and J usage is TRBJ2-2, with D perhaps matching TRBD2 (6 bases). With 4 bases removed from V and 5 bases from J, the gap between germline ends came to 8 bases. CDR1 is MDHEN, CDR2 SYDVKM, per germline. The CDR3 is 13 amino acids. The CDR3 DNA sequence: TGTGCCAGCAGTTCCGGGGGAACCGGGGAGCTGTTTTTT. This codes for CASSSGGTGELFF.

This clone was detected only once. This chain uses TRBV28 with TRBJ1-1; D is perhaps TRBD1 (6 bases). V gave up 7 bases and J gave up 1 base, with 13 bases separating them. Germline lookup yields CDR1 MDHEN and CDR2 SYDVKM. CDR3 size: 14 residues. In nucleotides, the CDR3 is TGTGCCAGCACCAAGGGGGGGTGGAACACTGAAGCTTTCTTT. It codes for CASTKGGWNTEAFF. The full variable domain, its missing parts supplied by reference TRBV28 and TRBJ1-1, is DVKVTQSSRYLVKRTGEKVFLECVQDMDHENMFWYRQDPGLGLRLIYFSYDVKMKEKGDIPEGYSVSREKKERFSLILESASTNQTSMYLCASTKGGWNTEAFFGQGTRLTVV.

The chain recombines TRBV14 with TRBJ2-1, with 8 bases that match TRBD1. The CDR3 length is 14 residues. In germline, CDR1 is SGHDN, CDR2 FVKESK. Unmatched junction bases numbered 5, after V lost 5 bases and J lost 5 bases. The CDR3: CASSKGQDDNEQFF. The CDR3 DNA sequence: TGTGCCAGCAGCAAGGGACAGGACGACAATGAGCAGTTCTTC.

V usage is TRBV19 and J usage is TRBJ2-2; D is perhaps TRBD1 (5 bases). The germline CDR1 and CDR2 sequences are LNHDA and SQIVND (reference sequence). The CDR3 covers 14 residues. The V gene lost 3 bases and the J gene lost 6 bases, with 11 bases spanning the gap. DNA of the CDR3: TGTGCCAGTAGTATCTTAAGGGGATCCGGGGAGCTGTTTTTT. Its protein is CASSILRGSGELFF.

The V call is TRBV5-1, the J call TRBJ1-1; D uncertain. Per germline, CDR1 SGHRS and CDR2 YFSETQ. This CDR3 contains 14 residues. The V end was cut by 1 base, the J end by 7 bases, with 14 bases between. The CDR3 bases are TGCGCCAGCAGCTTGTTTACACTCGAGGATGAAGCTTTCTTT. It is translated as CASSLFTLEDEAFF.

This clone was seen once. The chain has TRBV12-1 and TRBJ1-2; TRBD1 is the table's D call, not checked against the DNA. TRBV12-1 is listed as a pseudogene. The CDR3 totals 16 residues. The CDR3 region has the DNA TGTGCCAGCAGCCGAACCAGTGGCAGTGGCCTTTATGGCTACACCTTC. Translating it yields CASSRTSGSGLYGYTF.

This CDR3 is CAISDPGGTGGYEQYF. CDR3 coding DNA: TGTGCCATCAGTGACCCCGGAGGGACAGGGGGCTACGAGCAGTACTTC. The chain uses TRBV10-3 and TRBJ2-7; 11 bases agree with TRBD1. CDR3 size: 16 residues. Germline lookup yields CDR1 ENHRY and CDR2 SYGVKD. V shed 3 bases, J shed 3 bases, and the junction held 7 bases outside the gene matches.

V is TRBV7-2 and J is TRBJ1-6, with D tentatively TRBD1 (5 bases). Trimming cost V 5 bases and J 5 bases, with 16 bases left between them. The CDR3 is made up of 16 amino acids. Per germline, CDR1 SGHTA and CDR2 FQGNSA. The CDR3 coding sequence is TGTGCCAGCAGCCCTGGGTGGGGCAGGGATAATTCACCCCTCCACTTT. Amino acid sequence: CASSPGWGRDNSPLHF. Combining the CDR3 with reference TRBV7-2 and TRBJ1-6 gives the whole variable domain GAGVSQSPSNKVTEKGKDVELRCDPISGHTALYWYRQSLGQGLEFLIYFQGNSAPDKSGLPSDRFSAERTGGSVSTLTIQRTQQEDSAVYLCASSPGWGRDNSPLHFGNGTRLTVT.

The chain couples TRBV6-2 or TRBV6-3 to TRBJ1-2; D perhaps matches TRBD1 (5 bases). Germline CDR1 is MNHEY and CDR2 is SVGEGT. Trimming removed 2 bases from V and 2 bases from J, with 9 bases in between. CDR3 length: 14 residues. In nucleotides, the CDR3 is TGTGCCAGCAGTTACGTGACAGCGAACTATGGCTACACCTTC. Its translation is CASSYVTANYGYTF.

CDR3 bases: TGTGCCAGTAGCGGGAGTAACTATGAGCAGTTCTTC. It is translated as CASSGSNYEQFF. The chain combines TRBV19 with TRBJ2-1; maybe TRBD2 (6 bases). Trimming removed 6 bases from V and 8 bases from J, with 11 bases in between. The CDR3 length is 12 residues. Germline lookup yields CDR1 LNHDA and CDR2 SQIVND (reference sequence). Combining the CDR3 with reference TRBV19 and TRBJ2-1 gives the whole variable domain DGGITQSPKYLFRKEGQNVTLSCEQNLNHDAMYWYRQDPGQGLRLIYYSQIVNDFQKGDIAEGYSVSREKKESFPLTVTSAQKNPTAFYLCASSGSNYEQFFGPGTRLTVL.

The rearrangement joins TRBV5-1 to TRBJ1-1; maybe TRBD1 (6 bases). This CDR3 spans 11 amino acids. The germline gives CDR1 SGHRS, CDR2 YFSETQ. Trimming took 5 bases from V and 7 from J, leaving 9 bases between them. The CDR3 region is CASREDSEAFF. The CDR3 region has the DNA TGCGCCAGCAGAGAGGACAGTGAAGCTTTCTTT. Based on the CDR3 plus reference TRBV5-1 and TRBJ1-1, the full variable domain is KAGVTQTPRYLIKTRGQQVTLSCSPISGHRSVSWYQQTPGQGLQFLFEYFSETQRNKGNFPGRFSGRQFSNSRSEMNVSTLELGDSALYLCASREDSEAFFGQGTRLTVV.

This rearrangement joins TRBV29-1 to TRBJ1-1; 8 nucleotides align to TRBD1. This CDR3 is built from 14 residues. Germline V gene data show CDR1 as SQVTM and CDR2 as ANQGSEA. Unmatched junction bases numbered 1, after V lost 0 bases and J lost 1 base. The chain's CDR3 is CSVEDDRGNTEAFF. DNA of the CDR3: TGCAGCGTTGAAGACGACAGGGGGAACACTGAAGCTTTCTTT.

The sample holds one count of this clone. V is TRBV7-2 and J is TRBJ2-1, with D maybe TRBD2 (7 bases). The CDR3 totals 14 residues. The germline V gene encodes CDR1 SGHTA and CDR2 FQGNSA. Trimming took 2 bases from V and 15 from J, leaving 20 bases between them. DNA of the CDR3: TGTGCCAGCAGCTTAAGGGCCCTAGCCGGGGGGCCGTTCTTC. Protein sequence: CASSLRALAGGPFF.

This rearrangement joins TRBV28 to TRBJ2-5; weak D call: TRBD1 (5 bases). Trimming stripped 11 bases from V and 5 bases from J, with 18 bases between. Germline V gives CDR1 MDHEN, CDR2 SYDVKM. This CDR3 has 13 amino acids. In DNA, the CDR3 is TGTGCCGGATCAACCTCAGGGCTGGAGACCCAGTACTTC. Translated, it gives CAGSTSGLETQYF.

The chain links TRBV6-2 or TRBV6-3 to TRBJ2-2; tentatively, D is TRBD2 (5 bases). V dropped 6 bases and J dropped 7 bases, with 9 bases sitting between them. Germline CDR1 reads MNHEY; CDR2 reads SVGEGT. The CDR3 runs to 12 residues. The CDR3 nucleotides are TGTGCCAGCAGCCCCCGGGGCGGGGAGCTGTTTTTT. This sequence encodes CASSPRGGELFF.

V and J are TRBV7-8 and TRBJ1-5, with D tentatively TRBD1 (6 bases). This CDR3 is 15 amino acids long. Germline CDR1 reads SGHVS; CDR2 reads FQNEAQ. V lost 4 bases and J 4 bases, leaving 14 bases between the germline ends. Here the CDR3 reads CASSSRQGRNQPQHF. The CDR3 DNA reads TGTGCCAGCAGCTCCCGCCAGGGGCGTAATCAGCCCCAGCATTTT.

CDR3 sequence: CASRFPPPSRTDTQYF. CDR3 nucleotide sequence: TGTGCCAGCAGGTTCCCCCCTCCTTCTCGCACAGATACGCAGTATTTT. The V call is TRBV7-2, the J call TRBJ2-3; D is unresolved. Trimming removed 6 bases at V and 1 base at J, with 17 bases between. The CDR3 runs to 16 residues. Germline loops: CDR1 SGHTA, CDR2 FQGNSA.

V is TRBV6-5 and J is TRBJ2-7; 9 positions agree with TRBD1. The V gene's germline CDR1 is MNHEY and CDR2 SVGAGI. The ends lost 8 bases at V and 3 bases at J; junction bases unmatched: 8. The CDR3 sequence is 14 residues long. This CDR3 is CASVDRGYSYEQYF. In nucleotides, the CDR3 is TGTGCCAGCGTGGACAGGGGTTATAGCTACGAGCAGTACTTC.

The chain combines TRBV6-2 or TRBV6-3 with TRBJ2-3, with 7 bases that match TRBD2. V gave up 5 bases and J gave up 0 bases; unmatched junction bases: 5. Per germline, CDR1 MNHEY and CDR2 SVGEGT. The CDR3 contains 15 residues. The CDR3 loop reads CASSGPSGSTDTQYF. As DNA, the CDR3 is TGTGCCAGCAGTGGGCCTAGCGGCAGCACAGATACGCAGTATTTT.

The chain has TRBV5-1 and TRBJ1-2, with D uncertain. The CDR3 sequence is 12 residues long. Germline loops: CDR1 SGHRS, CDR2 YFSETQ. V lost 3 bases and J 7 bases, leaving 10 bases between the germline ends. The CDR3 region has the DNA TGCGCCAGCAGCTCCACTGCCTCTGGCTACACCTTC. This codes for CASSSTASGYTF.

This clone was counted a few times. The chain couples TRBV7-2 to TRBJ1-1; 7 bases map to TRBD1. The V segment lost 4 bases and the J segment 4 bases; nucleotides outside the gene matches: 15. Germline V gives CDR1 SGHTA, CDR2 FQGNSA. The CDR3 has 17 residues. Here the CDR3 reads CASSSGQTGRQGTEAFF. CDR3 nucleotide sequence: TGTGCCAGCAGCTCGGGTCAGACAGGGAGGCAGGGCACTGAAGCTTTCTTT.

This rearrangement joins TRBV7-3 to TRBJ2-5; the match to TRBD2 covers 8 bases. The CDR3 runs 13 residues. Germline V gene sequence: CDR1 SGHTA, CDR2 FQGTGA. Germline trimming cut 4 bases from V and 7 bases from J; bases unmatched to any gene: 5. The CDR3 sequence is CASSSRGGGTQYF. CDR3 DNA sequence: TGTGCCAGCAGCTCCCGGGGGGGAGGGACCCAGTACTTC. The full variable domain, in which reference TRBV7-3 and TRBJ2-5 provide the parts outside the CDR3, is GAGVSQTPSNKVTEKGKYVELRCDPISGHTALYWYRQSLGQGPEFLIYFQGTGAADDSGLPNDRFFAVRPEGSVSTLKIQRTERGDSAVYLCASSSRGGGTQYFGPGTRLLVL.

The chain couples TRBV12-3 or TRBV12-4 to TRBJ1-2; D is ambiguous. The CDR3 length is 13 residues. Trimming removed 2 bases from V and 0 bases from J, with 4 bases in between. The CDR3 DNA is TGTGCCAGCAGTTTAACAGCTAACTATGGCTACACCTTC. Amino acids: CASSLTANYGYTF.

This chain connects TRBV15 to TRBJ2-7, with D possibly being TRBD1 (6 bases). Germline CDR1 LNHNV, CDR2 YYDKDF (reference sequence). The CDR3 runs to 14 residues. V shed 1 base and J shed 1 base, with 8 bases lying between them. The chain's CDR3 is CATSRGTASYEQYF. The DNA for the CDR3 is TGTGCCACCAGCAGAGGGACAGCGTCCTACGAGCAGTACTTC.

The chain has TRBV7-9 and TRBJ2-2; D perhaps matches TRBD2 (5 bases). V was trimmed by 5 bases and J by 6 bases, leaving 16 bases between them. The CDR3 is made up of 15 amino acids. Germline V lookup: CDR1 SEHNR, CDR2 FQNEAQ (reference sequence). This CDR3 reads CASSPQRRRSGELFF. DNA for the CDR3: TGTGCCAGCAGCCCGCAGCGGCGCCGGTCCGGGGAGCTGTTTTTT.

V and J are TRBV5-6 and TRBJ1-2; 10 nucleotides agree with TRBD1. V trimming: 4 bases; J trimming: 3 bases; junction bases outside the gene matches: 6. Germline CDR1 reads SGHDT; CDR2 reads YYEEEE. The CDR3 runs 15 residues. For the CDR3, the DNA is TGTGCCAGCAGCCCAGGGACAGGGGTATACTATGGCTACACCTTC. It specifies CASSPGTGVYYGYTF.

The V call is TRBV7-2, the J call TRBJ2-2, with 11 bases lining up with TRBD2. Losses at the gene ends were 1 base for V and 4 bases for J; bases not matched to a gene: 8. The CDR3 has 18 residues. Germline loops: CDR1 SGHTA, CDR2 FQGNSA. The CDR3 sequence is CASSLGGTSGKGTGELFF. The CDR3 DNA is TGTGCCAGCAGCTTAGGGGGGACTAGCGGAAAGGGCACCGGGGAGCTGTTTTTT.